Detailed here is one T cell receptor (beta chain). This sample was included in a study of blood T cell repertoires in COVID-19. Study overall: The United States, Italy and Spain were the sources of the acute and convalescent COVID-19 samples. T cells, B-cell-depleted T cells, or PBMCs supplied cDNA or gDNA.

In the original processing: Cell counts per sample came from amplifying reference gene primers. Using immunoSEQ multiplex PCR, the repertoire was profiled, and TCRdb retains in-frame clones only, with some absent. For V, J and clone size, that table is used; D and trimming come from the DNA. The sample consists of around 110,000 clones, about 85% of them appearing once. This clonotype was obtained from a man aged 35 to 55 with acute or convalescent COVID-19. What was sequenced was peripheral blood.

CDR3 nucleotide sequence: TGTGCCAGCGGGGACGTTAGCGGGATAACTCACGAGCAGTACTTC. Protein: CASGDVSGITHEQYF. J is TRBJ2-7 and V is TRBV6-5, with 8 bases fitting TRBD2. Losses at the gene ends were 8 bases for V and 5 bases for J; bases not matched to a gene: 14. Germline V CDR1 and CDR2: MNHEY, SVGAGI. The CDR3 is 15 residues long.